These 30 T cell receptor beta chains were sequenced from one sample in a study of blood T cells in healthy people across ages. Alongside a J-beta primer mix, a sample-barcoded 5' primer served in a second PCR lasting roughly 7 to 11 cycles. From the 5' RACE reads, TCRdb called clonotypes with MiXCR, one entry per CDR3 protein. The sample records approximately 1.5 million distinct CDR3 sequences, 42% being singletons. Sequencing used blood. The receptors shown here come from a woman between 18 and 29 years old in good health.

This clonotype has at least ten counts. The chain recombines TRBV20-1 with TRBJ2-6; possibly TRBD1 for D (6 bases). With 5 bases removed from V and 1 base from J, the gap between germline ends came to 9 bases. CDR3 size: 14 residues. Germline assignment: CDR1 DFQATT and CDR2 SNEGSKA (reference sequence). The DNA for the CDR3 is TGCAGTGCTTTCACAGGGTCTGGGGCCAACGTCCTGACTTTC. Amino acid sequence: CSAFTGSGANVLTF.

This clonotype was detected a few times. The genes are TRBV6-2 or TRBV6-3 and TRBJ2-1, with 7 positions matching TRBD2. Unmatched junction bases numbered 13, after V lost 2 bases and J lost 6 bases. The length of the CDR3 is 17 residues. The V gene's germline CDR1 is MNHEY and CDR2 SVGEGT. CDR3 protein: CASSYRLAGGRPNEQFF. For the CDR3, the DNA is TGTGCCAGCAGTTACCGCTTAGCGGGCGGCCGGCCCAATGAGCAGTTCTTC.

With respect to this clonotype: An end of the junction does not agree with germline; a read error may underlie this. The gene calls are TRBV20-1 and TRBJ2-3; D gene ambiguous. This CDR3 is 10 amino acids long. The V gene's germline CDR1 is DFQATT and CDR2 SNEGSKA (reference sequence). The CDR3: CGARADTQYF. The CDR3 DNA is TGCGGTGCCCGGGCAGATACGCAGTATTTT.

This chain connects TRBV2 to TRBJ2-1, with D hard to call. The CDR3 runs 16 residues. The V end was cut by 3 bases, the J end by 0 bases, with 12 bases between. Germline loops: CDR1 SNHLY, CDR2 FYNNEI. This CDR3 is CASSDPQRTSYNEQFF. Written as DNA, the CDR3 is TGTGCCAGCAGTGACCCACAGCGTACCTCCTACAATGAGCAGTTCTTC.

V and J are TRBV5-1 and TRBJ1-1; perhaps TRBD1 as D (6 bases). V was trimmed by 0 bases and J by 3 bases, leaving 21 bases between them. The CDR3 is made up of 18 amino acids. Germline CDR1 SGHRS, CDR2 YFSETQ. CDR3 nucleotides: TGCGCCAGCAGCTTGGCCTGGGACACAAAAGAGGGATACACTGAAGCTTTCTTT. As protein: CASSLAWDTKEGYTEAFF.

This clonotype has more than one count but fewer than ten. The chain combines TRBV7-2 with TRBJ2-3; 11 nucleotides align to TRBD2. The CDR3 is 16 amino acids. The trim removed 5 bases at V and 10 bases at J, leaving 14 bases unmatched. Germline V CDR1 and CDR2: SGHTA, FQGNSA. CDR3: CASSGGTSGYRSAQYF. The CDR3 nucleotides are TGTGCCAGCAGCGGAGGGACTAGCGGATACCGGAGCGCGCAGTATTTT.

The J gene is TRBJ2-4, the V gene TRBV6-2 or TRBV6-3; D is unresolved. Germline V gene sequence: CDR1 MNHEY, CDR2 SVGEGT. V was shortened by 6 bases and J by 0 bases, with 9 bases between the two germline ends. This CDR3 contains 14 residues. The CDR3 loop is CASSWSGAKNIQYF. For the CDR3, the DNA is TGTGCCAGCAGCTGGTCAGGAGCCAAAAACATTCAGTACTTC.

This clonotype was counted only a few times. This CDR3 reads CASTGDNYGYTF. In DNA form, the CDR3 reads TGTGCCAGCACAGGGGATAACTATGGCTACACCTTC. The rearrangement uses TRBV2 and TRBJ1-2; tentatively, D is TRBD1 (6 bases). The V and J ends lost 7 bases and 1 base respectively, with 7 bases between them. This CDR3 has 12 residues. Germline V gene sequence: CDR1 SNHLY, CDR2 FYNNEI.

The chain recombines TRBV4-2 with TRBJ2-1; 9 bases agree with TRBD1. CDR3 length equals 15 residues. The germline V gene has CDR1 LGHNA and CDR2 YNFKEQ. V shed 4 bases and J 7 bases; nucleotides not matched to a gene: 8. DNA for the CDR3: TGTGCCAGCAGCCTGCCGGGACAGGGCGGGAATGAGCAGTTCTTC. Protein sequence: CASSLPGQGGNEQFF.

V is TRBV12-3 or TRBV12-4 and J is TRBJ1-1; no clear D gene. V dropped 5 bases and J dropped 0 bases, with 10 bases sitting between them. This CDR3 comprises 14 residues. CDR3 sequence (DNA): TGTGCCAGCAGTAACAGAGTTATGAACACTGAAGCTTTCTTT. This encodes CASSNRVMNTEAFF.

This chain joins TRBV27 and TRBJ1-1, with 10 bases identical to TRBD1. Germline assignment: CDR1 MNHEY and CDR2 SMNVEV (reference sequence). There are 13 residues in the CDR3. V lost 5 bases, J lost 11 bases, and 8 bases stayed unmatched. CDR3 in amino acids: CASSRQGARFAFF. The CDR3, as DNA: TGTGCCAGCAGTCGACAGGGGGCCCGTTTTGCTTTCTTT.

This clonotype turned up a few times. The chain recombines TRBV6-2 or TRBV6-3 with TRBJ2-1, with a possible D match to TRBD2 (5 bases). The germline V gene encodes CDR1 MNHEY and CDR2 SVGEGT. The CDR3 has 14 amino acids. The ends were cut back, 7 bases at V and 4 bases at J, with 14 bases in the middle. CDR3 amino acids: CASIPGVAYNEQFF. Here the CDR3 DNA reads TGTGCCAGCATCCCCGGGGTAGCTTACAATGAGCAGTTCTTC.

The CDR3 DNA reads TGTGCCAGCAGCTTCGGTCTAGCGCCGAACACCGGGGAGCTGTTTTTT. This translates into CASSFGLAPNTGELFF. The rearrangement joins TRBV5-8 to TRBJ2-2; a weak D match, TRBD2 (6 bases). The CDR3 is 16 amino acids. V was cut by 2 bases and J by 0 bases, with 11 bases left in between. The germline V gene encodes CDR1 SGHTS and CDR2 YDEGEE.

There are a few counts of this clonotype. A much larger clone lies a single base off, so this may be a read error. The chain joins TRBV12-3 or TRBV12-4 to TRBJ2-7; 9 positions agree with TRBD2. The CDR3 is made up of 15 amino acids. V was pared by 1 base and J by 7 bases, with 8 bases of the junction left unmatched. In DNA, the CDR3 is TGTGCCAGCAGTTTAGGCGGGAGGGGTTACAATGAGCAGTACTTC. Translated: CASSLGGRGYNEQYF.

V usage is TRBV12-3 or TRBV12-4 and J usage is TRBJ2-7; D is perhaps TRBD2 (5 bases). V dropped 5 bases and J dropped 5 bases, with 19 bases sitting between them. The CDR3 runs 15 residues. The CDR3 loop is CASSGEQAGLDEQYF. CDR3 nucleotide sequence: TGTGCCAGCAGTGGGGAGCAAGCAGGCCTCGACGAGCAGTACTTC.

The chain employs TRBV15 and TRBJ2-3, with D hard to call. The CDR3 loop spans 14 amino acids. Germline assignment: CDR1 LNHNV and CDR2 YYDKDF (reference sequence). V lost 0 bases to trimming and J lost 5 bases, with 9 bases between them. The CDR3 here is CATSRDKNLDTQYF. CDR3 DNA: TGTGCCACCAGCAGAGATAAGAACCTAGATACGCAGTATTTT.

This clonotype has just a few counts. V gene TRBV25-1 combines with J gene TRBJ1-1; D is possibly TRBD1 (5 bases). The CDR3 has 13 amino acids. CDR1 and CDR2 from the germline V gene are MGHDK and SYGVNS. The ends were cut back, 3 bases at V and 4 bases at J, with 9 bases in the middle. This chain's CDR3 is CASSDYGGTEAFF. DNA for the CDR3: TGTGCCAGCAGTGACTACGGGGGCACTGAAGCTTTCTTT.

The chain joins TRBV5-1 to TRBJ2-4; D unclear. This CDR3 has 15 amino acids. The V gene's germline CDR1 is SGHRS and CDR2 YFSETQ. Trimming took off 0 bases at V and 3 bases at J, with 10 bases between the two ends. CDR3 in amino acids: CASSLGRIDKNIQYF. For the CDR3, the DNA is TGCGCCAGCAGCTTGGGAAGGATTGACAAAAACATTCAGTACTTC.

As concerns this clonotype: At one boundary the junction diverges from the germline segment, which might be a read error. The chain joins TRBV12-3 or TRBV12-4 to TRBJ2-5; D might be TRBD1 or TRBD2, each matching 5 bases. The J call may not be correct, given that the DNA end is closer to TRBJ2-7. CDR3 length: 14 amino acids. CDR3 nucleotide sequence: TGTACCAGCAGTGCCGGGACCTGGATAGCCGAGCAGTACTTC. Residues: CTSSAGTWIAEQYF.

The chain employs TRBV5-1 and TRBJ2-1; D unresolved. The germline CDR1 and CDR2 sequences are SGHRS and YFSETQ. The CDR3 covers 12 residues. Between the trimmed V and J ends, which lost 1 base and 8 bases, there was a span of 7 bases. The CDR3 DNA is TGCGCCAGCAGCTTGTTTTCGTATGAGCAGTTCTTC. Amino acid sequence: CASSLFSYEQFF.

The chain is built from TRBV7-9 and TRBJ1-5; D remains unclear. The CDR3 runs 16 residues. Germline V gene sequence: CDR1 SEHNR, CDR2 FQNEAQ (reference sequence). V lost 5 bases and J lost 5, with 19 bases in between. The CDR3 protein is CASSLSLGNGDQPQHF. Here the CDR3 DNA reads TGTGCCAGCAGCCTTTCCTTAGGTAACGGAGATCAGCCCCAGCATTTT.

This clonotype was observed many times. The gene calls are TRBV7-2 and TRBJ2-7, with 11 bases aligning to TRBD2. The CDR3 has 16 residues. V trimming: 2 bases; J trimming: 2 bases; junction bases outside the gene matches: 5. Per the germline V gene, CDR1 is SGHTA and CDR2 is FQGNSA. CDR3 sequence: CASSLYGTSGAYEQYF. DNA of the CDR3: TGTGCCAGCAGCTTATATGGGACTAGCGGTGCCTACGAGCAGTACTTC. Variable domain in full (rest from reference TRBV7-2 and TRBJ2-7): GAGVSQSPSNKVTEKGKDVELRCDPISGHTALYWYRQSLGQGLEFLIYFQGNSAPDKSGLPSDRFSAERTGGSVSTLTIQRTQQEDSAVYLCASSLYGTSGAYEQYFGPGTRLTVT.

This clonotype occurred a few times. The chain is built from TRBV2 and TRBJ1-2; D gene uncertain. Germline V gene lookup returns CDR1 SNHLY and CDR2 FYNNEI. Between the trimmed V and J ends, which lost 2 bases and 1 base, there was a span of 8 bases. This CDR3 is built from 14 residues. The CDR3 loop is CASSEQRGNYGYTF. The CDR3 region has the DNA TGTGCCAGCAGTGAACAGCGGGGTAACTATGGCTACACCTTC.

To note about this clonotype: One end of the junction fails to match germline, which may point to a read error. The chain carries TRBV2 and TRBJ1-2; possibly TRBD1 for D (5 bases). CDR3 length: 15 residues. Germline CDR1 is SNHLY and CDR2 is FYNNEI. The chain's CDR3 is CASRGRSLWGYGCTF. The CDR3 DNA sequence: TGTGCCAGCAGGGGACGGAGCCTCTGGGGTTATGGCTGCACCTTC.

A single count supports this clonotype. The chain links TRBV20-1 to TRBJ1-4; the match to TRBD1 covers 9 bases. The CDR3 length is 12 residues. V shed 7 bases, J shed 7 bases, and the junction held 4 bases outside the gene matches. Germline CDR1 reads DFQATT; CDR2 reads SNEGSKA (reference sequence). DNA for the CDR3: TGCAGTGGGGGGACAGGGCTTGAAAAACTGTTTTTT. Protein product: CSGGTGLEKLFF.

The chain couples TRBV13 to TRBJ1-2; D may be TRBD1 (5 bases). In germline, CDR1 is PRHDT, CDR2 FYEKMQ (reference sequence). V was cut by 0 bases and J by 4 bases, with 15 bases left in between. There are 16 residues in the CDR3. DNA for the CDR3: TGTGCCAGCAGCTTAGGCGGGGGACTTCAAGGCTATGGCTACACCTTC. Protein: CASSLGGGLQGYGYTF.

The rearrangement uses TRBV4-1 and TRBJ2-7; no reliable D call. The germline CDR1 and CDR2 sequences are MGHRA and YSYEKL. V shed 1 base and J shed 7 bases, with 8 bases lying between them. This CDR3 spans 12 amino acids. For the CDR3, the DNA is TGCGCCAGCAGCCAAGTGACCTGGGAGCAGTACTTC. This sequence encodes CASSQVTWEQYF.

This clonotype was counted only a few times. The J gene is TRBJ1-1, the V gene TRBV5-4; 9 bases are shared with TRBD1. The CDR3 is made up of 13 amino acids. In germline, CDR1 is SGHNT, CDR2 YYREEE (reference sequence). After removal of 4 bases from V and 11 bases from J, the junction contained 9 bases not matched to a gene. For the CDR3, the DNA is TGTGCCAGCAGCAGCACAGGGGGCAATACGGCTTTCTTT. Amino acid sequence: CASSSTGGNTAFF.

This clonotype was detected a few times. V usage is TRBV7-2 and J usage is TRBJ2-6; D uncertain. V shed 2 bases and J shed 7 bases, with 15 bases lying between them. Germline V gives CDR1 SGHTA, CDR2 FQGNSA. CDR3 size: 16 residues. The CDR3 DNA follows: TGTGCCAGCAGCTTACGTTTAGGTCTTAGAGCCAACGTCCTGACTTTC. Translated, it gives CASSLRLGLRANVLTF.

V and J are TRBV27 and TRBJ1-4; tentative D call: TRBD1 (5 bases). The ends were cut back, 0 bases at V and 3 bases at J, with 5 bases in the middle. The CDR3 loop spans 14 amino acids. The germline V gene encodes CDR1 MNHEY and CDR2 SMNVEV (reference sequence). CDR3: CASSLSGANEKLFF. CDR3 DNA sequence: TGTGCCAGCAGTTTATCGGGGGCTAATGAAAAACTGTTTTTT.